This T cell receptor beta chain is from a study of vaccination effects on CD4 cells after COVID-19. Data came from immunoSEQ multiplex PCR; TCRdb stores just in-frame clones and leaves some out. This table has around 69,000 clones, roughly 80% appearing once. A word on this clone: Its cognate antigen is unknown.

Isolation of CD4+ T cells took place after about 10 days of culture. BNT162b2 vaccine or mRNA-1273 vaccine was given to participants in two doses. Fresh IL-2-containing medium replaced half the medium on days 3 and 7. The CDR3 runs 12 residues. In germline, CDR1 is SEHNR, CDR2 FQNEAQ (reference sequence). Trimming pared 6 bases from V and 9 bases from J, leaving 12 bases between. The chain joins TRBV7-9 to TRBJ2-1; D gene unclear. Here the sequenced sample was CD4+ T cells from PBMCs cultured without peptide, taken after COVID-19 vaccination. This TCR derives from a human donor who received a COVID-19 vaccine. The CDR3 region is CASRDGLGEQFF. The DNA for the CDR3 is TGTGCCAGCAGGGACGGTCTAGGTGAGCAGTTCTTC.